The 21 T cell receptor beta chains below come from one sample, sequenced in a study of PD-1 blockade in classical Hodgkin lymphoma. Assay used: immunoSEQ multiplex PCR; TCRdb lists only in-frame clones, some missing. The sample yields around 46,000 clones, 90% seen once. This sample's time point: cycle 4 day 1 (C4D1), after 5 to 7 weeks of nivolumab. Each of the patients experienced relapse following autologous stem cell transplantation, and their brentuximab vedotin exposure differed. Sequencing was performed on peripheral blood mononuclear cells (PBMCs), taken before the fourth cycle of nivolumab. These receptor sequences come from a human donor with classical Hodgkin lymphoma.

V gene TRBV9 combines with J gene TRBJ2-1; TRBD1 aligns across 9 bases. This CDR3 contains 16 residues. The V gene's germline CDR1 is SGDLS and CDR2 YYNGEE. Germline trimming cut 4 bases from V and 3 bases from J; bases unmatched to any gene: 8. The CDR3 DNA sequence: TGTGCCAGCAGCCCTCACCTGGGACAGGGCTACAATGAGCAGTTCTTC. Translated: CASSPHLGQGYNEQFF.

This clone was seen a few times. This chain links TRBV7-9 with TRBJ1-1; 8 bases line up with TRBD1. Unmatched junction bases numbered 7, after V lost 2 bases and J lost 5 bases. This CDR3 is built from 15 residues. CDR1 is SEHNR and CDR2 is FQNEAQ in the germline V gene (reference sequence). This chain's CDR3 is CASSLKDREGTEAFF. CDR3 DNA sequence: TGTGCCAGCAGCTTAAAGGACAGGGAGGGAACTGAAGCTTTCTTT.

The chain employs TRBV18 and TRBJ2-7, with D possibly matching TRBD1 (7 bases). V lost 5 bases, J lost 5 bases, and 19 bases lay in between. The CDR3 is 15 amino acids. Looked up from germline, CDR1 is KGHSH and CDR2 is LQKENI. The CDR3 region has the DNA TGTGCCAGCTCAACCGGGGGCACAGGGGATAACGAGCAGTACTTC. Its translation is CASSTGGTGDNEQYF.

This chain links TRBV11-2 with TRBJ2-7; tentative D call: TRBD2 (5 bases). With 1 base removed from V and 7 bases from J, the gap between germline ends came to 14 bases. CDR1 and CDR2 (germline): SGHAT, FQNNGV. The CDR3 length is 14 residues. CDR3 in DNA: TGTGCCAGCAGCTTAGGGGCGGGTACTGGGGAGCAGTACTTC. Amino acid sequence: CASSLGAGTGEQYF.

V is TRBV19 and J is TRBJ1-5; D gene uncertain. The V end lost 5 bases, the J end lost 2 bases, and 4 bases lay between the germline ends. Germline CDR1 is LNHDA and CDR2 is SQIVND (reference sequence). The CDR3 is made up of 12 amino acids. The CDR3, as DNA: TGTGCCAGTAGTTCCGGCAATCAGCCCCAGCATTTT. Residues: CASSSGNQPQHF.

The chain employs TRBV7-6 and TRBJ2-6; no reliable D call. Germline V gives CDR1 SGHVS, CDR2 FNYEAQ. This CDR3 spans 13 amino acids. Trimming removed 7 bases at V and 0 bases at J, with 4 bases between. The CDR3 spells CASTHSGANVLTF. CDR3 coding DNA: TGTGCCAGCACCCACTCTGGGGCCAACGTCCTGACTTTC.

V gene TRBV16 combines with J gene TRBJ1-2, with D perhaps matching TRBD1 (6 bases). V shed 8 bases and J shed 7 bases, with 17 bases lying between them. This CDR3 region has 13 residues. Looked up from germline, CDR1 is KGHSY and CDR2 is FQNENV. CDR3 protein: CASLGQGRGGYTF. The CDR3 region has the DNA TGTGCCAGCTTGGGGCAGGGGAGAGGTGGCTACACCTTC.

This clone has only one observation. This chain connects TRBV9 to TRBJ1-1; D is undetermined. This CDR3 contains 14 residues. V gave up 3 bases and J gave up 5 bases, with 14 bases separating them. The germline V gene has CDR1 SGDLS and CDR2 YYNGEE. CDR3 DNA: TGTGCCAGCAGCGAACGGGTCTTCGGAACTGAAGCTTTCTTT. Its protein is CASSERVFGTEAFF.

This chain connects TRBV29-1 to TRBJ1-1; D gene uncertain. Germline lookup yields CDR1 SQVTM and CDR2 ANQGSEA. The V end was cut by 0 bases, the J end by 1 base, with 6 bases between. The CDR3 sequence is 13 residues long. CDR3 amino acids: CSVEDLWNTEAFF. CDR3 nucleotides: TGCAGCGTTGAAGACTTGTGGAACACTGAAGCTTTCTTT.

The chain links TRBV9 to TRBJ2-7; D not resolved. Germline values: CDR1 SGDLS, CDR2 YYNGEE. V was pared by 2 bases and J by 0 bases, with 9 bases between. There are 14 residues in the CDR3. This chain's CDR3 is CASSVKVSSYEQYF. CDR3 sequence (DNA): TGTGCCAGCAGCGTCAAGGTTAGCTCCTACGAGCAGTACTTC.

The chain joins TRBV18 to TRBJ2-7; weak D call: TRBD2 (6 bases). The CDR3 length is 14 residues. Germline V lookup: CDR1 KGHSH, CDR2 LQKENI. V lost 3 bases to trimming and J lost 6 bases, with 15 bases between them. The CDR3 bases are TGTGCCAGCTCACCGGGTAGGGCGGGGCCCGAGCAGTACTTC. Its translation: CASSPGRAGPEQYF.

The J gene is TRBJ1-1, the V gene TRBV29-1, with D tentatively TRBD1 (6 bases). The CDR3 extends over 14 amino acids. Germline-derived CDR1 and CDR2 are SQVTM and ANQGSEA. Trimming left V 4 bases short and J 4 bases short, with 16 bases between. The CDR3 reads CSVVQGRGVTEAFF. In DNA, the CDR3 is TGCAGCGTTGTACAGGGCAGAGGTGTCACTGAAGCTTTCTTT.

The rearrangement joins TRBV13 to TRBJ2-5; a weak D match, TRBD2 (5 bases). The assigned J gene may be wrong: the sequence end matches TRBJ2-7 better. The germline V gene encodes CDR1 PRHDT and CDR2 FYEKMQ (reference sequence). This CDR3 contains 14 residues. The CDR3 bases are TGTGCCAGCAGCTTAGAGGGCGGGTACTACGAGCAGTACTTC. Translating gives CASSLEGGYYEQYF.

The rearrangement links TRBV11-2 to TRBJ1-1; the D is unclear. The germline V and J ends were trimmed by 5 bases and 0 bases, with 16 bases remaining between them. The CDR3 has 16 amino acids. CDR1 and CDR2 (germline): SGHAT, FQNNGV. The CDR3 DNA reads TGTGCCAGCAGCATCAGGCCCAAGCGATTGAACACTGAAGCTTTCTTT. Translating it yields CASSIRPKRLNTEAFF.

This chain connects TRBV28 to TRBJ1-4, with a possible D match to TRBD1 (6 bases). The CDR3 covers 17 residues. CDR1 MDHEN and CDR2 SYDVKM come from the germline V gene. Deletions cut 5 bases from V and 6 bases from J, with 22 bases between. The CDR3 region has the DNA TGTGCCAGCAGTCACTCCACCTTATCGGGGGCGGATGAAAAACTGTTTTTT. As protein: CASSHSTLSGADEKLFF.

V usage is TRBV5-6 and J usage is TRBJ1-2; TRBD1 matches at 7 bases. The J segment lost 2 bases and the V segment lost 4 bases, leaving 11 bases of the junction unmatched. There are 16 residues in the CDR3. Looked up from germline, CDR1 is SGHDT and CDR2 is YYEEEE. The CDR3 DNA follows: TGTGCCAGCAGCCCAGACCCGACAGGGACGAACTATGGCTACACCTTC. Translated: CASSPDPTGTNYGYTF.

This chain connects TRBV11-1 to TRBJ2-7, with a weak D call TRBD2 (5 bases). Trimming removed 5 bases at V and 7 bases at J, with 18 bases between. CDR1 is SGHAT, CDR2 FQDESV, per germline (reference sequence). The CDR3 has 14 residues. The CDR3 region is CASSPLLRAVEQYF. Here the CDR3 DNA reads TGTGCCAGCAGCCCCCTGCTGCGGGCGGTTGAGCAGTACTTC.

V is TRBV7-8 and J is TRBJ2-3; possibly TRBD2 for D (6 bases). Germline V gene lookup returns CDR1 SGHVS and CDR2 FQNEAQ. V lost 9 bases to trimming and J lost 2 bases, with 18 bases between them. This CDR3 is built from 15 residues. The CDR3 reads CASIGLAIITDTQYF. The CDR3 nucleotides read TGTGCCAGTATCGGGCTAGCGATTATCACAGATACGCAGTATTTT.

V and J are TRBV7-2 and TRBJ2-3; 7 bases line up with TRBD2. The junction had 5 bases not matched to a gene; V was cut back by 1 base and J by 7 bases. This CDR3 contains 14 residues. Looked up from germline, CDR1 is SGHTA and CDR2 is FQGNSA. The CDR3 DNA reads as TGTGCCAGCAGCTTAGGGCGGGAGTTGAATACGCAGTATTTT. Encoded protein: CASSLGRELNTQYF.

The rearrangement uses TRBV9 and TRBJ2-1; 12 nucleotides line up with TRBD2. The CDR3 covers 18 residues. The V gene end was trimmed by 0 bases and the J gene end by 5 bases; junction bases not matched to a gene: 9. Germline V gives CDR1 SGDLS, CDR2 YYNGEE. CDR3 sequence (DNA): TGTGCCAGCAGCGTAGGGGGACTAGCGGGCATCGACAACAATGAGCAGTTCTTC. Encoded protein: CASSVGGLAGIDNNEQFF.

In DNA, the CDR3 is TGTGCCAGCAGCACCGGACATGGGAATAAGCAGTTCTTC. It codes for CASSTGHGNKQFF. The chain is built from TRBV7-6 and TRBJ2-1, with D tentatively TRBD1 (5 bases). Germline lookup yields CDR1 SGHVS and CDR2 FNYEAQ. Trimming shortened V by 5 bases and J by 11 bases, and 16 bases separated the two germline ends. This CDR3 has 13 residues.